This T cell receptor beta chain was identified in a study of shared clonotypes between healthy human individuals. Study-level information: Per donor, three plates held CD4 naive cells, three held CD4 memory, two held CD8 naive and one held CD8 memory.

The assay was run at deep level. It was 150 to 200 ng DNA, around 32,000 T cell genomes, that sorted-subset replicate PCRs used. TCRdb keeps only in-frame clones here, not all; method: immunoSEQ multiplex PCR. The table includes 800,000 to 1,200,000 clones, more than 75% detected once. As concerns this clone: Its antigen is still unknown.

From germline, CDR1 is KGHSH and CDR2 LQKENI. The CDR3 contains 17 residues. Unmatched junction bases numbered 1, after V lost 1 base and J lost 2 bases. Whole-study findings and limits: Larger estimated richness was generally recorded for naive subsets relative to memory subsets.

The receptor comes from a man between 18 and 29 years old in good health. Some clones in this sample may be carry-over from other donors' samples. The chain recombines TRBV18 with TRBJ2-1; 14 positions agree with TRBD2. The material sequenced was memory CD4+ T cells from PBMCs. The sample's subset: CD45RA-negative fraction. The CDR3 DNA reads TGTGCCAGCTCACCACAGACTAGCGGGGGGGCCTACAATGAGCAGTTCTTC. It is translated as CASSPQTSGGAYNEQFF.